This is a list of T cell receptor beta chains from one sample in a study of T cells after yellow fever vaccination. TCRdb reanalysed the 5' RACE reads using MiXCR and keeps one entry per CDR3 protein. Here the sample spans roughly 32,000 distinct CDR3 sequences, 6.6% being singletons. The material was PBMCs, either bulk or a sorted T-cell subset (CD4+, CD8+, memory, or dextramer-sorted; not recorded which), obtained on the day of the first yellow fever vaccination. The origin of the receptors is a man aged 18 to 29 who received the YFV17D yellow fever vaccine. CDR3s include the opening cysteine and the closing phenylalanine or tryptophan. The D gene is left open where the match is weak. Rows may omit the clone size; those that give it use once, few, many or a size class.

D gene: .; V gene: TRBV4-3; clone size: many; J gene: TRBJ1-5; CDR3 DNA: TGCGCCAGCAGCCAAGATCTCGGGAAGGTTCAGCCCCAGCATTTT; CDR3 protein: CASSQDLGKVQPQHF
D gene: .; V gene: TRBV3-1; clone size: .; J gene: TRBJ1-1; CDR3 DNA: TGTGCCAGCAGCCAAGATATTGGGGCGGCCGAGGGGTTCCACTTT; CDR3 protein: CASSQDIGAAEGFHF
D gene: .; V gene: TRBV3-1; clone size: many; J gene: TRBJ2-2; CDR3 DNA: TGTGCCAGCAGCCAAGGGCCCGGGGAGCTGTTTTTT; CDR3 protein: CASSQGPGELFF
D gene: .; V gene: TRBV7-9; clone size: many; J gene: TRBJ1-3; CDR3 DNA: TGTGCCAGCAGGCGACAGGTGGTAAAGGGAGGAAACACCATATATTTT; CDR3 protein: CASRRQVVKGGNTIYF
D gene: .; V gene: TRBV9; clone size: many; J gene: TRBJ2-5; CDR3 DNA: TGTGCCAGCAGCGCCTGGGACTCGCAAGAGACCCAGTACTTC; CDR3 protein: CASSAWDSQETQYF
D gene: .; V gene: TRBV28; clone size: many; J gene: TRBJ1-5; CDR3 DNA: TGTGCCAGCAGAGTAGACGGGGGCAATCAGCCCCAGCATTTT; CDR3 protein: CASRVDGGNQPQHF
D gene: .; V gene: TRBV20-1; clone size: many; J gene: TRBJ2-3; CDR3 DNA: TGCAGTGTAAGAGGTGTGGGGGACCCAGGGGATACGCAGTATTTT; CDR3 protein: CSVRGVGDPGDTQYF
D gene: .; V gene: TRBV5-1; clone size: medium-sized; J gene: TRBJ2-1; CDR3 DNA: TGCGCCAGCAGCTTGGGTCCCGGGTACTCCTACAATGAGCAGTTCTTC; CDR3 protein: CASSLGPGYSYNEQFF
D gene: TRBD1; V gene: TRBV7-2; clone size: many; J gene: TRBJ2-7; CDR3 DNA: TGTGCCAGCAGCTCTGGGACAGGGTGGGAGCAGTACTTC; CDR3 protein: CASSSGTGWEQYF
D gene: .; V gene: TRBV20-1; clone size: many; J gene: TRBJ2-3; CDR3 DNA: TGCAGTGCTAACATCCTCTACGACACAGATACGCAGTATTTT; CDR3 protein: CSANILYDTDTQYF
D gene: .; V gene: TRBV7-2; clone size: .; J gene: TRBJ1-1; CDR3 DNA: TGTGCCAGCAGCTCCAGGTGGGACACTGAAGCTTTCTTT; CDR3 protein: CASSSRWDTEAFF
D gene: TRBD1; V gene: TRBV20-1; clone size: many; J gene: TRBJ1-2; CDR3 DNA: TGCAGTGCCGGACAGGGCGGCTATGGCTACACCTTC; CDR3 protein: CSAGQGGYGYTF
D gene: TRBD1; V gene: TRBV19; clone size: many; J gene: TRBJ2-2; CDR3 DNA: TGTGCCAGTAGTATTGGGGACAGAGGTACCGGGGAGCTGTTTTTT; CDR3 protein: CASSIGDRGTGELFF
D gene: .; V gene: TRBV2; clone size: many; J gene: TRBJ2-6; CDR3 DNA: TGTGCCAGCAGTGAATCGGACGCTGGGGCCAACGTCCTGACTTTC; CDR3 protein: CASSESDAGANVLTF
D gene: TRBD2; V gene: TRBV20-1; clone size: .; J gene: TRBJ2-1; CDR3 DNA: TGCAGTGCTACCAGGACTAGCGGGGGGGCCGGGCAGTTCTTC; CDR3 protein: CSATRTSGGAGQFF
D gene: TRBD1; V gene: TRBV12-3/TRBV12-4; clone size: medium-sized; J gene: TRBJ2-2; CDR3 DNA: TGTGCCAGCAGTCCGGGACAGGTTTACACCGGGGAGCTGTTTTTT; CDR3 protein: CASSPGQVYTGELFF
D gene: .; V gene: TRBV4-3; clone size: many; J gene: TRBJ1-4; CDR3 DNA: TGCGCCAGCAGCCAAGACTGGCGGGAAGAAAAACTGTTTTTT; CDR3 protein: CASSQDWREEKLFF
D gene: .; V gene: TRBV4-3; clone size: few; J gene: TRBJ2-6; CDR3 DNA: TGCGCCAGCAGCCAAGCCGCCAGGGCGTCTGGGGCCAACGTCCTGACTTTC; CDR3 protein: CASSQAARASGANVLTF
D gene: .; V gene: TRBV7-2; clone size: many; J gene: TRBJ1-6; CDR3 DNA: TGTGCCAGTGGACAGAGCTCCTATAATTCACCCCTCCACTTT; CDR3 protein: CASGQSSYNSPLHF
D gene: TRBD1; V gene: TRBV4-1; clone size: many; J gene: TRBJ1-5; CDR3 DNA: TGCGCCAGCAGCCAAGGCCCCACAGGGGGCTGGCAGCCCCAGCATTTT; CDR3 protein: CASSQGPTGGWQPQHF
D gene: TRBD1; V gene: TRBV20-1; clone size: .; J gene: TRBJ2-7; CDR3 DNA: TGCAGTGCTAGACCCGGACAGGGGACTTACGAGCAGTACTTC; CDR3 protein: CSARPGQGTYEQYF
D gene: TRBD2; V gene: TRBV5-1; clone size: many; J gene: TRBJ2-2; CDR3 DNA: TGCGCCAGCAGTCTTCAGGCGGGGGGTCCCGGGGAGCTGTTTTTT; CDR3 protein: CASSLQAGGPGELFF
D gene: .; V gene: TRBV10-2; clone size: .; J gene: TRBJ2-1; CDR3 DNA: TGCGCCAGCAGGCAGAGGGGGGTCAATGAGCAGTTCTTC; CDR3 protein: CASRQRGVNEQFF
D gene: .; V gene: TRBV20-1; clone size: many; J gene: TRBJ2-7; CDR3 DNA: TGCAGTGCTCGAGGACTGGGCTACGAGCAGTACTTC; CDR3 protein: CSARGLGYEQYF
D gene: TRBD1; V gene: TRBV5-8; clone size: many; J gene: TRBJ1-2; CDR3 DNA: TGTGCCAGCAGCTTGGACAGGGGGCCCAACTTCTATGGCTACACCTTC; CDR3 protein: CASSLDRGPNFYGYTF
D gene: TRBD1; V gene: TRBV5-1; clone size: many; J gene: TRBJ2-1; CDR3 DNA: TGCGCCAGCAGCTCCCGGGACAGGGTAAGGAATGAGCAGTTCTTC; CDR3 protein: CASSSRDRVRNEQFF
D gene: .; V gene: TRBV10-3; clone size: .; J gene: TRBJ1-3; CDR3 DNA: TGTGCCATCGGACCGGCCTTTATGCACACCATATATTTT; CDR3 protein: CAIGPAFMHTIYF
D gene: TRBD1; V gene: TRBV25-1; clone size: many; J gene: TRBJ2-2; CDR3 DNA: TGTGCCAGCAGTGGGACAGGGGACACCGGGGAGCTGTTTTTT; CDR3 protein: CASSGTGDTGELFF
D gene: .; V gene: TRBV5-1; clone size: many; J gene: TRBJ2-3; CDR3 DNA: TGCGCCAGCAGCTTGGGATCCAGGAGCGCAGATACGCAGTATTTT; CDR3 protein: CASSLGSRSADTQYF
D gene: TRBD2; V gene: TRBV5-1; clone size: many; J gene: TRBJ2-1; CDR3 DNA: TGCGCCAGCAGCTCCTCGGCTAGCGGGGGGTACAATGAGCAGTTCTTC; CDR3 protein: CASSSSASGGYNEQFF
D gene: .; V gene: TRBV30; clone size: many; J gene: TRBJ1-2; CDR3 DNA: TGTGCCTGGAGTACAGTGACAGGCTATGGCTACACCTTC; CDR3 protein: CAWSTVTGYGYTF
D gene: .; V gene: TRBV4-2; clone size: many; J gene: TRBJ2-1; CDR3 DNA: TGTGCCAGCAGCCAAGGAGGGGACGGCGATGAGCAGTTCTTC; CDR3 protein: CASSQGGDGDEQFF
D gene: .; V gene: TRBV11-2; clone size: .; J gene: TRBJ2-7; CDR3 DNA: TGTGCCAGCAGCTCGATTTCCGGGACCTCCTACGAGCAGTACTTC; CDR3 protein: CASSSISGTSYEQYF
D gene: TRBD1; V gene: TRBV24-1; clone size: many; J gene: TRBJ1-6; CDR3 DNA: TGTGCCGGATCCCGGGACAGCCGCTATAATTCACCCCTCCACTTT; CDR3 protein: CAGSRDSRYNSPLHF
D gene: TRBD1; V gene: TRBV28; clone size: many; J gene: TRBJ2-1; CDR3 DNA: TGTGCCAGCAGTTTTATAGGTAACAGGGGAAATGAGCAGTTCTTC; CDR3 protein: CASSFIGNRGNEQFF
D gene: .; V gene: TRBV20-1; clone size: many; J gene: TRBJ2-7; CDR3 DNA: TGCAGTGCTAGGACCGGGACACCGTATGTGCAGTACTTC; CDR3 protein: CSARTGTPYVQYF
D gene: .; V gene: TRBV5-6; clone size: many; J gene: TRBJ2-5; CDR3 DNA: TGTGCCAGCAGCTTGGGCACTGTTCTTCAAGAGACCCAGTACTTC; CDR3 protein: CASSLGTVLQETQYF
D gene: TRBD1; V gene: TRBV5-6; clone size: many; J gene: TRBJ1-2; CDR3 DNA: TGTGCCAGCAGCTTTATATCGGACAGGTGGTATGGCTACACCTTC; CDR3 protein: CASSFISDRWYGYTF
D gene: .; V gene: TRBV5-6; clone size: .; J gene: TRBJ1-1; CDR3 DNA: TGTGCCAGCAGCTTGATGTCGGGCACTGAAGCTTTCTTT; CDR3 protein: CASSLMSGTEAFF
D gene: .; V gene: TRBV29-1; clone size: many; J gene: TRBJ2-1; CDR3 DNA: TGCAGCGTGCCTAACGGCAGGGGTCTTCCGAGCTCCTACAATGAGCAGTTCTTC; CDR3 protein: CSVPNGRGLPSSYNEQFF
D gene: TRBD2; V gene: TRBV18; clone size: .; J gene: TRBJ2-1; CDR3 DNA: TGTGCCAGCGGACCGCAGGGACTAGGGCTTCTTGAGCAGTTCTTC; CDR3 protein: CASGPQGLGLLEQFF
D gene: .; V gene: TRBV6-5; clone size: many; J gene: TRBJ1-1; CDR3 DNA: TGTGCCAGCAGTTACTCCCGCAGTTCTGAAGCTTTCTTT; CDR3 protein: CASSYSRSSEAFF